This TCR beta chain was sequenced in a study of molecular identifiers for immune sequencing clone quantification. Study-level findings and limits: Detection of one spiked Jurkat cell's TCR RNA reportedly worked in some 980,000 naive cells. Clones that exceeded 20 RNA copies held over 98% of effector molecules, yet under 1% in naive cells.

The sample holds many counts of this clonotype. Its antigen remains unidentified. The CDR3 contains 16 residues. Germline loops: CDR1 MGHRA, CDR2 YSYEKL. The V gene lost 2 bases and the J gene lost 0 bases, with 12 bases spanning the gap. Previously described methods and listed TCR primers produced bulk TCR libraries. TCRdb redid the calling of the PCR reads with MiXCR, one entry per CDR3 protein. The top ten clones hold approximately 0.75% of a sample with more than 550,000 distinct CDR3 sequences, roughly 23% of them seen once. Using a CD8+CD4-CCR7+CD45RA+ phenotype, naive CD8 T cells were sorted. This chain links TRBV4-1 with TRBJ2-3; a weak D match, TRBD2 (6 bases). Sequences were obtained from naive CD8+ T cells from blood, with Jurkat cell RNA spiked in. Noted subset: FACS-sorted CD8+CD4-CCR7+CD45RA+ naive T cells. The TCR originated in a human donor in good health. Some libraries in this study had Jurkat cell RNA spiked in. The CDR3 DNA sequence: TGCGCCAGCAGCCAAAGTCCGGGGGTTAGCACAGATACGCAGTATTTT. This codes for CASSQSPGVSTDTQYF.